This TCR beta chain was captured by sequencing in a study of regulatory T cells in long-lasting Graves disease. Germline-derived CDR1 and CDR2 are SGDLS and YYNGEE. The CDR3 loop spans 15 amino acids. The trim removed 2 bases at V and 6 bases at J, leaving 4 bases unmatched. Arm-PCR of CDR3 regions and iRepertoire HTBI primers were used to build TCR beta libraries. MiXCR, run by TCRdb on the multiplex PCR reads, gives a single entry per CDR3 protein. The sample records 360,000 or so distinct CDR3 sequences, 16% being singletons. Study-wide results and caveats: Comparison showed that persistent patients shared more public clonotypes (fewer than 3,000) than new patients (about 970). The sample size was small, and this may have reduced accuracy.

Only a few counts were recorded for this clonotype. As yet, its antigen is unknown. Time point here: newly diagnosed GD, antithyroid drugs for less than 3 months. The TCR library was made from RNA that had been extracted from PBMCs in TRIzol. The data were also submitted as part of a second study, on T cells in Graves' hyperthyroidism and ophthalmopathy.

Sequences were derived from peripheral blood mononuclear cells (PBMCs), sampled at new diagnosis, from a patient treated with antithyroid drugs. This TCR came from a man aged 40-50 years with Graves disease. V gene TRBV9 combines with J gene TRBJ2-1, with 11 bases identical to TRBD2. CDR3 sequence reads: CASSVSGGVANEQFF. Written as DNA, the CDR3 is TGTGCCAGCAGCGTTAGCGGGGGGGTAGCCAATGAGCAGTTCTTC.